This TCR beta chain appears in the sequencing data of a study of molecular identifiers for immune sequencing clone quantification. As to this clonotype: As yet, its antigen is unknown.

The authors built bulk TCR libraries by previously described methods with listed TCR primers. Each CDR3 protein gets one entry after TCRdb re-called the PCR reads with MiXCR. The repertoire has about 640,000 distinct CDR3 sequences, about 20% of them found once; the top ten carry approximately 0.9%. The CDR3 has 13 amino acids. V lost 5 bases and J lost 6; bases outside the gene matches: 4. Per germline, CDR1 SGDLS and CDR2 YYNGEE. Overall study findings and caveats: Spiked TCR RNA from one Jurkat cell reportedly showed up when mixed among one million naive cells. In naive cells, clones above 20 RNA copies held under 1% of molecules, whereas in effector cells they held over 97%.

The chain couples TRBV9 to TRBJ2-1; 8 positions match TRBD2. Sequences were obtained from naive CD8+ T cells from blood, with Jurkat cell RNA spiked in. Subset here: FACS-sorted CD8+CD4-CCR7+CD45RA+ naive T cells. This TCR was recovered from a human donor in good health. Some libraries in this study had Jurkat cell RNA spiked in. The CDR3 reads CASSPGGGNEQFF. In DNA, the CDR3 is TGTGCCAGCAGTCCGGGAGGGGGCAATGAGCAGTTCTTC.